This paragraph covers one T cell receptor beta chain sequence. Authors' data handling: Reference gene primer amplification yielded estimated nucleated cell counts. Sequencing used immunoSEQ multiplex PCR; TCRdb keeps in-frame clones, though not all of them. V and J calls and clone size come straight from that table; D and trimming were deduced from the DNA. The data contain 350,000 to 400,000 clones, 80% to 90% of them singletons. This CDR3 is built from 13 residues. Trimming removed 7 bases from V and 4 bases from J; junction bases left unmatched: 5. Participants' own reports of clinical history determined their cohort assignment. The sample originates from a study of blood T cell repertoires in COVID-19. Background on the study: The United States, Italy and Spain were the sources of the acute and convalescent COVID-19 samples. PBMCs, B-cell-depleted T cells, or T cells were the source of the cDNA or gDNA that made up the material.

The V gene is TRBV12-3 or TRBV12-4, the J gene TRBJ1-1, with TRBD1 matching 8 bases. Sequencing was carried out using PBMCs or T cells enriched from blood (not recorded which). The TCR sequence derives from a man between 18 and 29 years old who had recovered from COVID-19. CDR3 in amino acids: CASTADRVTEAFF. Here the CDR3 DNA reads TGTGCCAGCACCGCGGACAGGGTCACTGAAGCTTTCTTT.